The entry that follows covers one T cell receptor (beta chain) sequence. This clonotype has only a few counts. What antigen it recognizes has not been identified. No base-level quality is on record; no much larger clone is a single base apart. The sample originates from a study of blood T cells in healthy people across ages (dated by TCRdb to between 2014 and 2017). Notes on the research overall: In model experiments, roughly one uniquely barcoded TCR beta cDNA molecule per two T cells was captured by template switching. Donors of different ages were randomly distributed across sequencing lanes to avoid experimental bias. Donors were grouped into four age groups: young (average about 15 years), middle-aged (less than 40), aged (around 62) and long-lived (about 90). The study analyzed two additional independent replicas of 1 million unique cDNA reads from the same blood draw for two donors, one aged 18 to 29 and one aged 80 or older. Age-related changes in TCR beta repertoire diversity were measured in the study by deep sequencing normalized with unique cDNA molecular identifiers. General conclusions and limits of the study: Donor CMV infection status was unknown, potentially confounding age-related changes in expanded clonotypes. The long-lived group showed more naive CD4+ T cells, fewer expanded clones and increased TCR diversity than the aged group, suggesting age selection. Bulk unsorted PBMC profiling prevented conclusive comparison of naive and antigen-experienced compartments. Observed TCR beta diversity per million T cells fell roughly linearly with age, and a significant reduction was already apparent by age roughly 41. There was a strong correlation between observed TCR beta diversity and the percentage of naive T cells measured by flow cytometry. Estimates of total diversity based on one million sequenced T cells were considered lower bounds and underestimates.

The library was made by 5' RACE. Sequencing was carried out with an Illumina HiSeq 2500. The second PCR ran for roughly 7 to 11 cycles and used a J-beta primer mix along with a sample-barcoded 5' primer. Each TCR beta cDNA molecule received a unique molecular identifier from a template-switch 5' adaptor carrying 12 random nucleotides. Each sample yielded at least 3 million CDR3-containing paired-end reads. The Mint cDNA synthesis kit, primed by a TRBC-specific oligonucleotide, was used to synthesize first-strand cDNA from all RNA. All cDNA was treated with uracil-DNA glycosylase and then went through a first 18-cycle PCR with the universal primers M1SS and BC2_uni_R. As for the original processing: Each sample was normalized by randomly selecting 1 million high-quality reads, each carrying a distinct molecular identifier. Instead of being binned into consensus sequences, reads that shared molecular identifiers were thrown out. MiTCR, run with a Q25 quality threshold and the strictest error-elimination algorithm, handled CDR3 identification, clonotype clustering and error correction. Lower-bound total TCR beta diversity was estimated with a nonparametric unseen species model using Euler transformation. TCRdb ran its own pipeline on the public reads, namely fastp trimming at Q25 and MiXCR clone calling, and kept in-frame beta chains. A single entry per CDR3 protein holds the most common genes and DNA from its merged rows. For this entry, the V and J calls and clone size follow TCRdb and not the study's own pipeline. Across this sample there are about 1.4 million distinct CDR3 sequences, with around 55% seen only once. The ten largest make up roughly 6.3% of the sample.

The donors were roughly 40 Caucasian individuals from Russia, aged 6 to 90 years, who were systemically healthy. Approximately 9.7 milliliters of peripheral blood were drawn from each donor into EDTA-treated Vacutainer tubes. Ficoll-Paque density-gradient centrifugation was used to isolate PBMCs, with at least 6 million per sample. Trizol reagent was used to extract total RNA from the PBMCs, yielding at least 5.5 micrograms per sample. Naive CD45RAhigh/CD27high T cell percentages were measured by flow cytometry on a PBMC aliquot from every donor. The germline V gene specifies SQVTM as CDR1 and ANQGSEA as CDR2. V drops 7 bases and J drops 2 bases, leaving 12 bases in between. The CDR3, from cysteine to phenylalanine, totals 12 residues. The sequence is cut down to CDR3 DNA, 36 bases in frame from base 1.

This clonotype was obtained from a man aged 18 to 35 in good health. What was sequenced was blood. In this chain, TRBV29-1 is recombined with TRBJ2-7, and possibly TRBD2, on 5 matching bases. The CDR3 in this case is CSGTVGTYEQYF. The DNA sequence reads TGCAGCGGGACTGTGGGTACCTACGAGCAGTACTTC.